A single sample is the source of the 28 T cell receptor beta chains below, sequenced in a study of shared clonotypes between healthy human individuals. TCRdb's copy holds only in-frame clones and misses some; the assay was immunoSEQ multiplex PCR. The sample shows some 2.1 million clones, about 95% of them seen only once. Sequenced input: naive CD4+ T cells sorted from blood. Subset given: CD45RA+ positively selected. The receptor source for this set is a man aged 18 to 35 in good health.

The rearrangement uses TRBV28 and TRBJ2-2; no definite D call. There are 13 residues in the CDR3. Deletions cut 7 bases from V and 4 bases from J, with 10 bases between. Germline assignment: CDR1 MDHEN and CDR2 SYDVKM. DNA for the CDR3: TGTGCCAGCAACGTTGACTTCACCGGGGAGCTGTTTTTT. It is translated as CASNVDFTGELFF.

In the case of this clone: This same CDR3 is encoded by further DNA sequences in the sample. The chain uses TRBV9 and TRBJ1-2; tentatively, D is TRBD1 (5 bases). From germline, CDR1 is SGDLS and CDR2 YYNGEE. The CDR3 runs 14 residues. V lost 0 bases and J lost 4, with 10 bases in between. CDR3 residues: CASSVDQGSYGYTF. The CDR3 nucleotides are TGTGCCAGCAGCGTAGATCAGGGATCCTATGGCTACACCTTC.

In its sample, this clone was seen once. The chain employs TRBV2 and TRBJ1-3; D not certain. This CDR3 contains 16 residues. Deletions cut 0 bases from V and 0 bases from J, with 9 bases between. Germline-derived CDR1 and CDR2 are SNHLY and FYNNEI. The chain's CDR3 is CASSEAGSGSGNTIYF. The DNA of the CDR3 is TGTGCCAGCAGTGAAGCAGGGTCGGGCTCTGGAAACACCATATATTTT.

This chain links TRBV18 with TRBJ1-2; no firm D call. The CDR3 is made up of 14 amino acids. Deletions cut 2 bases from V and 3 bases from J, with 10 bases between. Germline assignment: CDR1 KGHSH and CDR2 LQKENI. The CDR3 is CASSPGREDYGYTF. The CDR3 DNA follows: TGTGCCAGCTCACCAGGACGCGAGGACTATGGCTACACCTTC.

This chain uses TRBV6-6 with TRBJ1-2, with TRBD1 matching over 9 bases. The CDR3 runs to 14 residues. Germline V gene data show CDR1 as MNHNY and CDR2 as SVGAGI (reference sequence). V was clipped by 7 bases and J by 8 bases; unmatched bases: 11. In DNA form, the CDR3 reads TGTGCCAGCACCAAAGGGGACAGGGATGGGGGCTACACCTTC. Its translation is CASTKGDRDGGYTF.

The CDR3 DNA follows: TGTGCCAGCAGTTTATTTCGGACAGAGAATTCACCCCTCCACTTT. Amino acids: CASSLFRTENSPLHF. The rearrangement links TRBV27 to TRBJ1-6; perhaps TRBD1 as D (6 bases). The CDR3 consists of 15 residues. Germline V gene sequence: CDR1 MNHEY, CDR2 SMNVEV (reference sequence). Trimming stripped 1 base from V and 7 bases from J, with 11 bases between.

The chain links TRBV11-2 to TRBJ1-4, with D perhaps matching TRBD1 (6 bases). Germline values: CDR1 SGHAT, CDR2 FQNNGV. Trimming cost V 5 bases and J 8 bases, with 18 bases left between them. The CDR3 runs to 15 residues. The CDR3 reads CASSPRGPSGEKLFF. As DNA, the CDR3 is TGTGCCAGCAGCCCTCGGGGGCCCTCTGGCGAAAAACTGTTTTTT.

The rearrangement uses TRBV5-4 and TRBJ2-3, with D unresolved. Trimming left V 4 bases short and J 3 bases short, with 18 bases between. There are 16 residues in the CDR3. CDR1 SGHNT and CDR2 YYREEE come from the germline V gene (reference sequence). The CDR3 sequence: CASSRASLRSTDTQYF. The CDR3 nucleotides read TGTGCCAGCAGCCGGGCCTCCTTGAGGTCGACAGATACGCAGTATTTT.

In DNA form, the CDR3 reads TGTGCCAGCACCGGGGCCGGACCGAACTATGGCTACACCTTC. Its protein is CASTGAGPNYGYTF. This sequence joins TRBV5-8 and TRBJ1-2; tentative D call: TRBD1 (5 bases). The CDR3 loop spans 14 amino acids. Trimming shortened V by 6 bases and J by 2 bases, and 14 bases separated the two germline ends. In germline, CDR1 is SGHTS, CDR2 YDEGEE. Supplemented by reference TRBV5-8 and TRBJ1-2, the full variable domain reads EAGVTQSPTHLIKTRGQQATLRCSPISGHTSVYWYQQALGLGLQFLLWYDEGEERNRGNFPPRFSGRQFPNYSSELNVNALELEDSALYLCASTGAGPNYGYTFGSGTRLTVV.

CDR3 coding DNA: TGTGCCAGCAGCGGGACAGGGGAGAACACTGAAGCTTTCTTT. It is translated as CASSGTGENTEAFF. This chain uses TRBV5-4 with TRBJ1-1; TRBD1 matches 10 bases. This CDR3 comprises 14 residues. Germline values: CDR1 SGHNT, CDR2 YYREEE (reference sequence). V shed 4 bases, J shed 1 base, and the junction held 1 base outside the gene matches.

A single count supports this clone. The V call is TRBV6-1, the J call TRBJ1-1; possibly TRBD1 for D (6 bases). Trimming removed 6 bases at V and 6 bases at J, with 17 bases between. Germline V CDR1 and CDR2: MNHNS, SASEGT. CDR3 size: 14 residues. Here the CDR3 DNA reads TGTGCCAGCAGGGGCAGAACAGGGAGGGCTGAAGCTTTCTTT. This encodes CASRGRTGRAEAFF.

This clone has only a few counts. J is TRBJ2-7 and V is TRBV7-8; D may be TRBD1 (6 bases). This CDR3 has 16 residues. Trimming took 3 bases from V and 1 from J, leaving 16 bases between them. The germline gives CDR1 SGHVS, CDR2 FQNEAQ. The CDR3 DNA is TGTGCCAGCAGCTTGGGAGTAATCCAGGGGTCCTACGAGCAGTACTTC. This sequence encodes CASSLGVIQGSYEQYF.

The chain's CDR3 is CASSQDPAGLAGNYNEQFF. The CDR3 region has the DNA TGCGCCAGCAGCCAAGATCCGGCGGGACTAGCGGGAAACTACAATGAGCAGTTCTTC. V and J are TRBV4-3 and TRBJ2-1, with 13 bases lining up with TRBD2. The ends lost 0 bases at V and 3 bases at J; junction bases unmatched: 8. CDR1 LGHNA and CDR2 YSLEER come from the germline V gene. The CDR3 loop spans 19 amino acids.

The rearrangement uses TRBV30 and TRBJ2-7, with 8 bases lining up with TRBD2. V shed 4 bases and J 4 bases; nucleotides not matched to a gene: 15. Germline loops: CDR1 GTSNPN, CDR2 SVGIG (reference sequence). The CDR3 runs to 16 residues. CDR3 in amino acids: CAWTAGGASGFYEQYF. The CDR3 nucleotides read TGTGCCTGGACCGCAGGAGGGGCTAGCGGGTTTTACGAGCAGTACTTC.

V and J are TRBV10-3 and TRBJ1-1; unclear D gene. Germline V gives CDR1 ENHRY, CDR2 SYGVKD. Trimming removed 0 bases from V and 4 bases from J, with 6 bases in between. The CDR3 totals 13 residues. CDR3 loop: CAISESMGTEAFF. As DNA, the CDR3 is TGTGCCATCAGTGAGTCGATGGGCACTGAAGCTTTCTTT.

The CDR3 DNA reads TGCGCCAGCAGCCAATCACAGAGCTCCTATAATTCACCCCTCCACTTT. Its translation is CASSQSQSSYNSPLHF. The V and J genes are TRBV4-1 and TRBJ1-6, with unresolved D. V shed 2 bases and J shed 0 bases, with 8 bases lying between them. The CDR3 extends over 16 amino acids. Germline lookup yields CDR1 MGHRA and CDR2 YSYEKL.

Comments on this clone: The sample contains more than one DNA sequence encoding this CDR3. The chain links TRBV5-1 to TRBJ2-7, with D tentatively TRBD1 (7 bases). The CDR3 covers 14 residues. V shed 2 bases and J shed 4 bases, with 13 bases lying between them. Looked up from germline, CDR1 is SGHRS and CDR2 is YFSETQ. Here the CDR3 DNA reads TGCGCCAGCAGCTTTGGAGGGGGCTCGTACGAGCAGTACTTC. Translating it yields CASSFGGGSYEQYF.

The chain recombines TRBV4-1 with TRBJ2-4, with unresolved D. The CDR3 runs to 18 residues. CDR1 is MGHRA and CDR2 is YSYEKL in the germline V gene. Trimming cost V 0 bases and J 3 bases, with 18 bases left between them. The CDR3 coding sequence is TGCGCCAGCAGCCAAGAGGGCAGTAAAAGCTCAAACAAAAACATTCAGTACTTC. This codes for CASSQEGSKSSNKNIQYF.

Notes on this clone: This specimen includes other DNA sequences encoding the same CDR3. This rearrangement joins TRBV5-4 to TRBJ2-1; 8 bases match TRBD2. With V trimmed by 3 bases and J by 0 bases, 2 bases remained unmatched. Per the germline V gene, CDR1 is SGHNT and CDR2 is YYREEE (reference sequence). The CDR3 spans 15 residues. The CDR3 DNA follows: TGTGCCAGCAGCTCGAGCGGGAGCTCCTACAATGAGCAGTTCTTC. It translates to CASSSSGSSYNEQFF.

To note about this clone: Other DNA variants within this sample encode the same CDR3. V and J are TRBV29-1 and TRBJ2-6, with D maybe TRBD2 (6 bases). Germline V lookup: CDR1 SQVTM, CDR2 ANQGSEA. V shed 3 bases and J shed 1 base, with 7 bases lying between them. CDR3 size: 14 residues. Here the CDR3 reads CSVDRGSGANVLTF. The CDR3 DNA sequence: TGCAGCGTTGATCGGGGGTCTGGGGCCAACGTCCTGACTTTC.

The chain carries TRBV5-4 and TRBJ1-2, with D possibly matching TRBD1 (5 bases). V lost 4 bases, J lost 8 bases, and 15 bases lay in between. The CDR3 runs 13 residues. Germline-derived CDR1 and CDR2 are SGHNT and YYREEE (reference sequence). In DNA form, the CDR3 reads TGTGCCAGCAGCCCCGGGGACGGTGTCGGCTACACCTTC. This sequence encodes CASSPGDGVGYTF.

The V gene is TRBV2, the J gene TRBJ2-3, with 7 bases that match TRBD2. CDR1 and CDR2 from the germline V gene are SNHLY and FYNNEI. The CDR3 contains 14 residues. J lost 4 bases, V lost 7 bases, and 8 bases had no gene match. This chain's CDR3 is CASMAGVLADTQYF. The CDR3 coding sequence is TGTGCCAGCATGGCGGGAGTGCTAGCAGATACGCAGTATTTT.

The chain carries TRBV7-9 and TRBJ2-7; 7 bases match TRBD2. With 3 bases clipped from V and 0 bases from J, the junction kept 5 bases outside the gene matches. CDR1 is SEHNR and CDR2 is FQNEAQ in the germline V gene (reference sequence). This CDR3 contains 15 residues. CDR3: CASSFPRGVSYEQYF. The CDR3 coding sequence is TGTGCCAGCAGCTTTCCCCGGGGGGTCTCCTACGAGCAGTACTTC.

The genes are TRBV10-3 and TRBJ2-2; TRBD1 aligns across 9 bases. The trim removed 10 bases at V and 1 base at J, leaving 1 base unmatched. Germline values: CDR1 ENHRY, CDR2 SYGVKD. CDR3 length: 13 residues. The CDR3 loop reads CATGQGNTGELFF. The CDR3 DNA reads as TGTGCCACGGGACAGGGGAACACCGGGGAGCTGTTTTTT.

A note on this clone: This CDR3 is also generated by other DNA sequences in the sample. The chain couples TRBV2 to TRBJ2-3; 11 bases fit TRBD2. Trimming at V came to 6 bases and at J to 4 bases, leaving 6 bases not matched to a gene. Germline CDR1 reads SNHLY; CDR2 reads FYNNEI. CDR3 length: 15 amino acids. CDR3 residues: CASSVLAGGPDTQYF. CDR3 sequence (DNA): TGTGCCAGCAGCGTTCTAGCGGGAGGCCCAGATACGCAGTATTTT. The variable domain in full, completed from reference TRBV2 and TRBJ2-3, reads EPEVTQTPSHQVTQMGQEVILRCVPISNHLYFYWYRQILGQKVEFLVSFYNNEISEKSEIFDDQFSVERPDGSNFTLKIRSTKLEDSAMYFCASSVLAGGPDTQYFGPGTRLTVL.

This chain links TRBV2 with TRBJ2-5, with unresolved D. CDR1 and CDR2 (germline): SNHLY, FYNNEI. CDR3 length: 13 residues. V dropped 4 bases and J dropped 9 bases, with 15 bases sitting between them. The CDR3 DNA follows: TGTGCCAGCAGTGTCGTCCCCGGGCTGGCCCAGTACTTC. Its protein product is CASSVVPGLAQYF.

CDR3 amino acids: CASGRETGELFF. The CDR3 nucleotides read TGCGCCAGCGGGAGAGAAACCGGGGAGCTGTTTTTT. V is TRBV10-1 and J is TRBJ2-2, with a tentative D call TRBD2 (5 bases). Germline CDR1 is WNHNN and CDR2 is SYGVQD (reference sequence). This CDR3 region has 12 residues. Trimming took 8 bases from V and 5 from J, leaving 9 bases between them.

This clone was found once. The V gene is TRBV10-2, the J gene TRBJ2-5, with D maybe TRBD1 (5 bases). The CDR3 has 13 amino acids. V was cut by 3 bases and J by 0 bases, with 5 bases left in between. Germline V CDR1 and CDR2: WSHSY, SAAADI. The CDR3 spells CASSDRDQETQYF. The CDR3 DNA reads as TGCGCCAGCAGTGACAGGGACCAAGAGACCCAGTACTTC.